The 22 T cell receptor beta chains reported below all come from one sample, sequenced in a study of cytomegalovirus exposure and HLA in healthy donors. With 60 Vbeta and 13 Jbeta primers, the PCR was carried out. Assay used: immunoSEQ multiplex PCR; TCRdb lists only in-frame clones, some missing. The sample lists more than 150,000 clones; around four fifths were seen once. Sequences were obtained from PBMCs. The receptors shown here come from a woman aged 25 to 39 in good health and CMV-seronegative.

This clone was detected only once. The V call is TRBV9, the J call TRBJ2-7; 11 nucleotides line up with TRBD1. The ends lost 5 bases at V and 3 bases at J; junction bases unmatched: 10. CDR1 is SGDLS and CDR2 is YYNGEE in the germline V gene. The CDR3 consists of 16 residues. CDR3 sequence reads: CASSILGQGAIYEQYF. CDR3 bases: TGTGCCAGCAGTATTCTAGGACAGGGGGCAATCTACGAGCAGTACTTC.

This chain links TRBV30 with TRBJ1-4; D uncertain. V was pared by 3 bases and J by 5 bases, with 10 bases between. The CDR3 sequence is 13 residues long. In germline, CDR1 is GTSNPN, CDR2 SVGIG (reference sequence). Written as DNA, the CDR3 is TGTGCCTGGAGGCTACTGTCAAATGAAAAACTGTTTTTT. This gives the protein CAWRLLSNEKLFF. Full variable domain (outside the CDR3, taken from reference TRBV30 and TRBJ1-4): SQTIHQWPATLVQPVGSPLSLECTVEGTSNPNLYWYRQAAGRGLQLLFYSVGIGQISSEVPQNLSASRPQDRQFILSSKKLLLSDSGFYLCAWRLLSNEKLFFGSGTQLSVL.

This clone has just one count. This chain uses TRBV2 with TRBJ2-5, with TRBD1 as a possible D gene (6 bases). The J call may be wrong; the DNA end is better matched by TRBJ2-7. The CDR3 totals 15 residues. Per the germline V gene, CDR1 is SNHLY and CDR2 is FYNNEI. The CDR3 region has the DNA TGTGCCAGCAGTGATAGTTGGGGGCGAGGTTACGAGCAGTACTTC. Amino acid sequence: CASSDSWGRGYEQYF.

This clone has only a few counts. The chain couples TRBV6-6 to TRBJ1-2, with D tentatively TRBD1 (6 bases). Trimming left V 0 bases short and J 7 bases short, with 12 bases between. The CDR3 runs 14 residues. CDR1 is MNHNY, CDR2 SVGAGI, per germline (reference sequence). The CDR3 spells CASSYSLGAGGYTF. The CDR3 DNA follows: TGTGCCAGCAGTTACTCGCTGGGGGCGGGTGGCTACACCTTC.

The rearrangement links TRBV6-1 to TRBJ2-7; possible D gene TRBD1, 5 bases. The V and J ends lost 2 bases and 3 bases respectively, with 11 bases between them. The CDR3 sequence is 14 residues long. Germline V CDR1 and CDR2: MNHNS, SASEGT. The CDR3 nucleotides read TGTGCCAGCAGTGAAATGATGACAGTCTACGAGCAGTACTTC. It codes for CASSEMMTVYEQYF.

This clone was found a few times. J is TRBJ2-5 and V is TRBV5-4; 9 bases agree with TRBD1. This CDR3 spans 15 amino acids. V was pared by 4 bases and J by 3 bases, with 7 bases of the junction left unmatched. Germline CDR1 is SGHNT and CDR2 is YYREEE (reference sequence). In nucleotides, the CDR3 is TGTGCCAGCAGCGGTGGGGGACAGGGTAAAGAGACCCAGTACTTC. It translates to CASSGGGQGKETQYF.

The chain has TRBV7-2 and TRBJ2-5; TRBD2 matches at 10 bases. CDR1 is SGHTA and CDR2 is FQGNSA in the germline V gene. V shed 5 bases, J shed 1 base, and the junction held 16 bases outside the gene matches. CDR3 length: 19 amino acids. The CDR3 DNA sequence: TGTGCCAGCAGCCACCGCCGGACTAGCGGACATATTACCCAAGAGACCCAGTACTTC. Translated, it gives CASSHRRTSGHITQETQYF.

CDR3 in amino acids: CAISGGSNEKLFF. The CDR3 bases are TGTGCCATTTCAGGGGGCTCTAATGAAAAACTGTTTTTT. The chain is built from TRBV6-1 and TRBJ1-4, with TRBD1 identical over 8 bases. The V gene end was trimmed by 10 bases and the J gene end by 3 bases; junction bases not matched to a gene: 4. CDR1 is MNHNS and CDR2 is SASEGT in the germline V gene. This CDR3 comprises 13 residues.

The V gene is TRBV5-6, the J gene TRBJ2-3; D is possibly TRBD1 (5 bases). Looked up from germline, CDR1 is SGHDT and CDR2 is YYEEEE. Trimming took off 0 bases at V and 3 bases at J, with 11 bases between the two ends. The CDR3 extends over 15 amino acids. CDR3 DNA: TGTGCCAGCAGCTTGGGAGCAGGGCGGACAGATACGCAGTATTTT. Protein product: CASSLGAGRTDTQYF. Variable domain in full (rest from reference TRBV5-6 and TRBJ2-3): DAGVTQSPTHLIKTRGQQVTLRCSPKSGHDTVSWYQQALGQGPQFIFQYYEEEERQRGNFPDRFSGHQFPNYSSELNVNALLLGDSALYLCASSLGAGRTDTQYFGPGTRLTVL.

V and J are TRBV19 and TRBJ1-1, with 9 bases fitting TRBD1. The V and J ends lost 6 bases and 0 bases, in that order; junction bases with no gene match: 2. CDR1 is LNHDA and CDR2 is SQIVND in the germline V gene (reference sequence). This CDR3 contains 14 residues. CDR3 loop: CASRRDRVNTEAFF. DNA for the CDR3: TGTGCCAGTAGGAGGGACAGGGTGAACACTGAAGCTTTCTTT. Looking up the rest from reference TRBV19 and TRBJ1-1 gives the full variable domain: DGGITQSPKYLFRKEGQNVTLSCEQNLNHDAMYWYRQDPGQGLRLIYYSQIVNDFQKGDIAEGYSVSREKKESFPLTVTSAQKNPTAFYLCASRRDRVNTEAFFGQGTRLTVV.

The chain links TRBV6-6 to TRBJ2-2; TRBD2 aligns across 12 bases. This CDR3 has 14 amino acids. The trim removed 8 bases at V and 8 bases at J, leaving 6 bases unmatched. Looked up from germline, CDR1 is MNHNY and CDR2 is SVGAGI (reference sequence). The chain's CDR3 is CASRLAGGLGELFF. The CDR3 DNA sequence: TGTGCCAGCCGGCTAGCGGGGGGGCTAGGGGAGCTGTTTTTT.

The rearrangement links TRBV5-1 to TRBJ2-7; the D gene is possibly TRBD1 (5 bases). Trimming took 2 bases from V and 2 from J, leaving 11 bases between them. The CDR3 runs 14 residues. The V gene's germline CDR1 is SGHRS and CDR2 YFSETQ. CDR3 amino acids: CASSFQTATYEQYF. CDR3 bases: TGCGCCAGCAGCTTTCAGACAGCCACCTACGAGCAGTACTTC.

This clone showed up just once. This chain connects TRBV10-1 to TRBJ2-7; 10 nucleotides match TRBD1. Germline CDR1 is WNHNN and CDR2 is SYGVQD (reference sequence). With V trimmed by 5 bases and J by 6 bases, 7 bases remained unmatched. The length of the CDR3 is 14 residues. This CDR3 reads CASSSDRGVGEQYF. The CDR3 DNA reads as TGCGCCAGCAGTTCGGACAGGGGGGTGGGCGAGCAGTACTTC.

The chain recombines TRBV29-1 with TRBJ1-5, with 8 bases matching TRBD1. Unmatched junction bases numbered 8, after V lost 7 bases and J lost 3 bases. The V gene's germline CDR1 is SQVTM and CDR2 ANQGSEA. The CDR3 totals 14 residues. The CDR3 DNA sequence: TGCAGCGCCGTGGACAGGGACATCAATCAGCCCCAGCATTTT. It specifies CSAVDRDINQPQHF.

This chain links TRBV19 with TRBJ1-5; 7 bases are a match to TRBD1. This CDR3 contains 16 residues. Trimming cost V 1 base and J 1 base; bases outside gene matches: 4. Germline V gene data show CDR1 as LNHDA and CDR2 as SQIVND (reference sequence). CDR3 sequence: CASSIGTGDSNQPQHF. The CDR3 DNA sequence: TGTGCCAGTAGTATAGGGACAGGCGACAGCAATCAGCCCCAGCATTTT.

The V gene is TRBV4-1, the J gene TRBJ2-7, with D perhaps matching TRBD1 (5 bases). Trimming took 3 bases from V and 3 from J, leaving 12 bases between them. This CDR3 is built from 14 residues. From germline, CDR1 is MGHRA and CDR2 YSYEKL. The CDR3 reads CASSQLTVRYEQYF. The DNA for the CDR3 is TGCGCCAGCAGCCAGTTGACAGTACGCTACGAGCAGTACTTC.

This clone appeared once. The genes are TRBV7-8 and TRBJ1-5, with TRBD1 identical over 8 bases. Germline values: CDR1 SGHVS, CDR2 FQNEAQ. The V and J ends lost 4 bases and 4 bases, in that order; junction bases with no gene match: 3. The length of the CDR3 is 14 residues. The CDR3 coding sequence is TGTGCCAGCAGCTCGACAGGGGTAAATCAGCCCCAGCATTTT. Protein: CASSSTGVNQPQHF.

V usage is TRBV5-1 and J usage is TRBJ2-7, with 8 bases lining up with TRBD1. The CDR3 totals 15 residues. Germline CDR1 is SGHRS and CDR2 is YFSETQ. V trimming: 7 bases; J trimming: 3 bases; junction bases outside the gene matches: 12. The CDR3 spells CASSLSPGQGYEQYF. As DNA, the CDR3 is TGCGCCAGCTCCCTTTCCCCAGGACAGGGCTACGAGCAGTACTTC.

The chain combines TRBV6-5 with TRBJ1-3; 8 nucleotides agree with TRBD1. CDR3 length: 15 amino acids. Germline-derived CDR1 and CDR2 are MNHEY and SVGAGI. V lost 4 bases and J lost 2; bases outside the gene matches: 4. DNA for the CDR3: TGTGCCAGCAGTTCCGGACAGGGTACTGGAAACACCATATATTTT. Amino acid sequence: CASSSGQGTGNTIYF.

The chain uses TRBV6-6 and TRBJ1-1; 9 bases align to TRBD1. Per the germline V gene, CDR1 is MNHNY and CDR2 is SVGAGI (reference sequence). CDR3 length: 12 residues. V dropped 5 bases and J dropped 8; count of bases not matched to a gene: 3. The CDR3 bases are TGTGCCAGCAGTCCGACAGGGGGGGAAGCTTTCTTT. This sequence encodes CASSPTGGEAFF.

V and J are TRBV5-1 and TRBJ1-1, with D perhaps TRBD1 (5 bases). The germline CDR1 and CDR2 sequences are SGHRS and YFSETQ. V was cut by 4 bases and J by 1 base, with 8 bases left in between. The CDR3 length is 13 residues. The CDR3, as DNA: TGCGCCAGCAGCGGAAGGGGGAACACTGAAGCTTTCTTT. It encodes CASSGRGNTEAFF. Supplemented by reference TRBV5-1 and TRBJ1-1, the full variable domain reads KAGVTQTPRYLIKTRGQQVTLSCSPISGHRSVSWYQQTPGQGLQFLFEYFSETQRNKGNFPGRFSGRQFSNSRSEMNVSTLELGDSALYLCASSGRGNTEAFFGQGTRLTVV.

In its sample, this clone was seen once. The chain links TRBV27 to TRBJ1-2, with D tentatively TRBD1 (5 bases). Trimming cost V 4 bases and J 2 bases, with 8 bases left between them. The germline CDR1 and CDR2 sequences are MNHEY and SMNVEV (reference sequence). The CDR3 length is 13 residues. CDR3 sequence reads: CASSSGDNYGYTF. CDR3 sequence (DNA): TGTGCCAGCAGTTCGGGGGACAACTATGGCTACACCTTC.